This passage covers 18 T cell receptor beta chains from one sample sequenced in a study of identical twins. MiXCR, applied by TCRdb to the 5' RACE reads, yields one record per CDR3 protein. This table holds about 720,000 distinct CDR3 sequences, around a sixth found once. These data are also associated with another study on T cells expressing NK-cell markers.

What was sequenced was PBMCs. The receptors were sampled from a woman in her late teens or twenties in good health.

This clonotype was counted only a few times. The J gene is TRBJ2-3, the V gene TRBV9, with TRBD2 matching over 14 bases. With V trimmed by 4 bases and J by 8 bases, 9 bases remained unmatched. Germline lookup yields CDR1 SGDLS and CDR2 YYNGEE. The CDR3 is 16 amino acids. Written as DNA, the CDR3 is TGTGCCAGCAGCATCGGGACTAGCGGGAGTTTAGGTACGCAGTATTTT. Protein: CASSIGTSGSLGTQYF. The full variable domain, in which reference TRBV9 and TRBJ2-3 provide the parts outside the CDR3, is DSGVTQTPKHLITATGQRVTLRCSPRSGDLSVYWYQQSLDQGLQFLIQYYNGEERAKGNILERFSAQQFPDLHSELNLSSLELGDSALYFCASSIGTSGSLGTQYFGPGTRLTVL.

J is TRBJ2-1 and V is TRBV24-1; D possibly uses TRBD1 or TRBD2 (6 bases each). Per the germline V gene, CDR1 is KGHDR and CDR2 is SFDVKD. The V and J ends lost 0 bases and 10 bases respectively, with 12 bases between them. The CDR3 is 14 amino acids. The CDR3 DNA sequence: TGTGCCACCAGTGATTTGTATGACGGGGGCGAGCAGTTCTTC. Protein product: CATSDLYDGGEQFF.

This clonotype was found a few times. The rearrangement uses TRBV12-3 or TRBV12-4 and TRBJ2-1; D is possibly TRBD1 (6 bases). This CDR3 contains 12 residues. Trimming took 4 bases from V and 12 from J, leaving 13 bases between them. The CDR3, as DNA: TGTGCCAGCAGTTCGAGGGTAGGGGGGCAGTTCTTC. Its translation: CASSSRVGGQFF.

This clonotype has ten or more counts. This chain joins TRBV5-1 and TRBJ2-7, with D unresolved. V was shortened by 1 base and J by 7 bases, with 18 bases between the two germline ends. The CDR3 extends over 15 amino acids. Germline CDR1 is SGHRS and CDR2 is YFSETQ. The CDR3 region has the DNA TGCGCCAGCAGCTTGAGGAGAGACCCCACCTCGGAGCAGTACTTC. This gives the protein CASSLRRDPTSEQYF.

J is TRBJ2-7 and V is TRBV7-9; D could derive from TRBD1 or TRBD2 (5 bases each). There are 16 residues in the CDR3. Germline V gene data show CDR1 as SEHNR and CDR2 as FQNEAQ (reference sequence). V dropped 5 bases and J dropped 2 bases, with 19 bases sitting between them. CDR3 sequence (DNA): TGTGCCAGCAGCCTGGGAATAGGGTGGGACCCCTACGAGCAGTACTTC. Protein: CASSLGIGWDPYEQYF. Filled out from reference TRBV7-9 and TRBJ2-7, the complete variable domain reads DTGVSQNPRHKITKRGQNVTFRCDPISEHNRLYWYRQTLGQGPEFLTYFQNEAQLEKSRLLSDRFSAERPKGSFSTLEIQRTEQGDSAMYLCASSLGIGWDPYEQYFGPGTRLTVT.

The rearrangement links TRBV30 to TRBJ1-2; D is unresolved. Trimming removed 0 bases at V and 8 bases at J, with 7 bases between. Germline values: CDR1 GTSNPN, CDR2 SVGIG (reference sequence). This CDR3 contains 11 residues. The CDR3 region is CAWSVVGGYTF. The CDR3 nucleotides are TGTGCCTGGAGTGTTGTGGGCGGCTACACCTTC. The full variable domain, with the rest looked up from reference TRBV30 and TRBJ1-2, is SQTIHQWPATLVQPVGSPLSLECTVEGTSNPNLYWYRQAAGRGLQLLFYSVGIGQISSEVPQNLSASRPQDRQFILSSKKLLLSDSGFYLCAWSVVGGYTFGSGTRLTVV.

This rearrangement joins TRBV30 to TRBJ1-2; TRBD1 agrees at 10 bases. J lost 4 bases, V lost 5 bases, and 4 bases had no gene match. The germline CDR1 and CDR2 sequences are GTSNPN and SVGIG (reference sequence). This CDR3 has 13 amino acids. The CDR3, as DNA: TGTGCCTGGTGGGACAGGGGCGGCTATGGCTACACCTTC. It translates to CAWWDRGGYGYTF.

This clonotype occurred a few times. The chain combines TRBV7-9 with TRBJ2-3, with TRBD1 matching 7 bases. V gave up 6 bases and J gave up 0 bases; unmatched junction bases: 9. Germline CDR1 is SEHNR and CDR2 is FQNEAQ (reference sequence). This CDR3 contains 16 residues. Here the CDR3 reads CASRQPGQRSTDTQYF. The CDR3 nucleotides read TGTGCCAGCAGGCAACCGGGACAGAGAAGCACAGATACGCAGTATTTT.

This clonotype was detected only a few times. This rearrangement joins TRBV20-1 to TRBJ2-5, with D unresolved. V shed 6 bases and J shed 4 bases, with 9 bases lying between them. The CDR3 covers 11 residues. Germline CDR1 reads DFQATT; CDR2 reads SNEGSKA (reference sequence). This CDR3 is CSALTRETQYF. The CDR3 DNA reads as TGCAGTGCCCTAACCAGAGAGACCCAGTACTTC.

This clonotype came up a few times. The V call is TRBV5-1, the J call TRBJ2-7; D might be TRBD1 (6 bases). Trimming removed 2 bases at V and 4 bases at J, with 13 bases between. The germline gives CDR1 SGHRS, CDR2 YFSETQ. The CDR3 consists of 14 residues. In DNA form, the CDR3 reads TGCGCCAGCAGCTTAAGACAGGCGTCTTACGAGCAGTACTTC. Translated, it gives CASSLRQASYEQYF.

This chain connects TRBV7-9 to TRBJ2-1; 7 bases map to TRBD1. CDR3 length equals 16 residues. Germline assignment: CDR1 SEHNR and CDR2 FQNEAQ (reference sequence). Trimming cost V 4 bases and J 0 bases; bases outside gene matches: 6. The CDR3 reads CASSSNRGSSYNEQFF. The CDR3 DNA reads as TGTGCCAGCAGCTCAAACAGGGGAAGCTCCTACAATGAGCAGTTCTTC.

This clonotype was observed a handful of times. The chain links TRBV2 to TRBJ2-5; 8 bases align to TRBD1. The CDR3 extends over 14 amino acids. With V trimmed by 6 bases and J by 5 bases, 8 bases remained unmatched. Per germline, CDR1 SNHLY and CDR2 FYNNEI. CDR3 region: CASSPRQGRETQYF. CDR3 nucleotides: TGTGCCAGCAGCCCCCGACAGGGGAGGGAGACCCAGTACTTC. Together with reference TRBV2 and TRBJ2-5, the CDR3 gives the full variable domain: EPEVTQTPSHQVTQMGQEVILRCVPISNHLYFYWYRQILGQKVEFLVSFYNNEISEKSEIFDDQFSVERPDGSNFTLKIRSTKLEDSAMYFCASSPRQGRETQYFGPGTRLLVL.

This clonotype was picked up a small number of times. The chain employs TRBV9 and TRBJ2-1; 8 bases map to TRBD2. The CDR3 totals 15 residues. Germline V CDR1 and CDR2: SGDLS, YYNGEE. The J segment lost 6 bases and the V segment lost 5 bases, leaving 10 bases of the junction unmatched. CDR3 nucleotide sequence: TGTGCCAGCAGGCGGGGTCGGGGGGGGCCCAATGAGCAGTTCTTC. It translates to CASRRGRGGPNEQFF.

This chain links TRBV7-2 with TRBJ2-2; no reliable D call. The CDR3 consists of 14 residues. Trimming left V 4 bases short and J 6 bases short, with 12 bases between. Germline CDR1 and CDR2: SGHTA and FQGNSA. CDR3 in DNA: TGTGCCAGCAGCTATCGAAGAGCTGCCGGGGAGCTGTTTTTT. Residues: CASSYRRAAGELFF.

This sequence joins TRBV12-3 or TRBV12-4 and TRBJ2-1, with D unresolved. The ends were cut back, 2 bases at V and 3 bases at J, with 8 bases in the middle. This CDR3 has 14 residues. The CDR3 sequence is CASSLYEVYNEQFF. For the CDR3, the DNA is TGTGCCAGCAGTTTATACGAGGTCTACAATGAGCAGTTCTTC.

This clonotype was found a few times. As DNA, the CDR3 is TGTGCCAGCAGCCCGACTAGCGGGAGGGCAAGAGAGCAGTACTTC. Amino acid sequence: CASSPTSGRAREQYF. The chain couples TRBV7-9 to TRBJ2-7, with 14 bases matching TRBD2. Germline values: CDR1 SEHNR, CDR2 FQNEAQ (reference sequence). The CDR3 covers 15 residues. Losses at the gene ends were 5 bases for V and 7 bases for J; bases not matched to a gene: 7.

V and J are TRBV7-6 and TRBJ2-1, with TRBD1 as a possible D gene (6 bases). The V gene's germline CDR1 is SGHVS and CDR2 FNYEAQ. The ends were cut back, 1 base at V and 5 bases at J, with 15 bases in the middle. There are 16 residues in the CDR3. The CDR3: CASSLVGAGVDNEQFF. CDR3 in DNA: TGTGCCAGCAGCTTAGTTGGCGCAGGGGTCGACAATGAGCAGTTCTTC.

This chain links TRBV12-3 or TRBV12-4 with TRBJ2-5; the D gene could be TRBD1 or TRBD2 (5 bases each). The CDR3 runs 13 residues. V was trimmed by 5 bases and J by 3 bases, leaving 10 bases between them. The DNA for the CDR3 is TGTGCCAGCAGTCGGGACGCCAAAGAGACCCAGTACTTC. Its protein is CASSRDAKETQYF.